This record concerns one T cell receptor beta chain sequence. Antigen: not known. V gave up 5 bases and J gave up 2 bases, with 13 bases separating them. The CDR3 contains 16 residues. In germline, CDR1 is MDHEN, CDR2 SYDVKM. 5'RACE template switching added a universal primer site and UMIs to TCR cDNA. TCRdb reprocessed the 5' RACE reads with MiXCR, giving one entry per CDR3 protein. The sample includes about 120,000 distinct CDR3 sequences, 7.2% of them seen just once. This sample is drawn from a study of T cells after yellow fever vaccination. Whole-study findings and limits: A faster peak, day 5 versus 15, was reached by the weaker secondary response.

The chain recombines TRBV28 with TRBJ2-6; tentatively, D is TRBD1 (6 bases). The receptor's source is a man aged 18 to 30 who received the YFV17D yellow fever vaccine. The sample consisted of CD4+ T cells sorted from PBMCs, taken approximately 47 days after the first yellow fever vaccination. The CDR3 reads CASSIPPGAGANVLTF. CDR3 in DNA: TGTGCCAGCAGTATCCCCCCAGGGGCTGGGGCCAACGTCCTGACTTTC.